The 25 T cell receptor beta chains below were found in one sample sequenced in a study of blood T cells in healthy people across ages. A second about 6 to 12 cycle PCR used barcoded and J-beta primers. TCRdb passed the 5' RACE reads through MiXCR, listing each CDR3 protein once. Altogether over 1.5 million distinct CDR3 sequences are present, just under 50% being singletons, with the ten largest covering 2% to 2.5%. Sequenced input: blood. These receptor sequences come from a woman aged 40-49 years in good health.

This clonotype came up a few times. The rearrangement joins TRBV7-9 to TRBJ2-3; 9 bases agree with TRBD1. J lost 6 bases, V lost 5 bases, and 12 bases had no gene match. This CDR3 region has 16 residues. Germline V gene lookup returns CDR1 SEHNR and CDR2 FQNEAQ (reference sequence). The CDR3 region has the DNA TGTGCCAGCAGCCCCCGGGACAGGGTCGATTCCGATACGCAGTATTTT. It yields the protein CASSPRDRVDSDTQYF.

V and J are TRBV7-3 and TRBJ1-6; D is ambiguous. The CDR3 is made up of 9 amino acids. Looked up from germline, CDR1 is SGHTA and CDR2 is FQGTGA. CDR3 sequence: CSHNSPLHF. The CDR3 DNA reads TGTAGCCATAATTCACCCCTCCACTTT.

The chain recombines TRBV7-2 with TRBJ2-1, with 7 bases fitting TRBD1. The trim removed 5 bases at V and 11 bases at J, leaving 3 bases unmatched. Germline V gene data show CDR1 as SGHTA and CDR2 as FQGNSA. The CDR3 runs to 11 residues. The CDR3 here is CASSLRGQQFF. CDR3 DNA sequence: TGTGCCAGCAGCCTGAGGGGGCAGCAGTTCTTC.

The chain is built from TRBV5-1 and TRBJ2-1; no firm D call. The CDR3 runs 13 residues. Per germline, CDR1 SGHRS and CDR2 YFSETQ. V was shortened by 0 bases and J by 8 bases, with 9 bases between the two germline ends. CDR3 in DNA: TGCGCCAGCAGCTTGGATGTAGCCTATGAGCAGTTCTTC. Its translation: CASSLDVAYEQFF.

This clonotype was seen repeatedly, ten times or more. The chain has TRBV6-2 or TRBV6-3 and TRBJ2-7, with D possibly TRBD1 on 5 matching bases. Looked up from germline, CDR1 is MNHEY and CDR2 is SVGEGT. The V end lost 2 bases, the J end lost 2 bases, and 7 bases lay between the germline ends. The CDR3 totals 13 residues. The CDR3 coding sequence is TGTGCCAGCAGTTACGACAGAACCTACGAGCAGTACTTC. Protein sequence: CASSYDRTYEQYF.

This clonotype was counted a few times. This chain joins TRBV4-1 and TRBJ2-5; possibly TRBD1 for D (6 bases). V shed 0 bases and J shed 5 bases, with 16 bases lying between them. The CDR3 covers 16 residues. Germline V gene data show CDR1 as MGHRA and CDR2 as YSYEKL. The chain's CDR3 is CASSQEGARPGETQYF. In nucleotides, the CDR3 is TGCGCCAGCAGCCAAGAGGGGGCTCGCCCTGGGGAGACCCAGTACTTC.

The genes are TRBV7-6 and TRBJ2-7; possible D gene TRBD1, 7 bases. The CDR3 has 17 residues. Germline V gene lookup returns CDR1 SGHVS and CDR2 FNYEAQ. Trimming removed 5 bases at V and 0 bases at J, with 20 bases between. The CDR3 region is CASSPREMTGSSYEQYF. CDR3 DNA sequence: TGTGCCAGCAGCCCCCGGGAGATGACAGGGAGCTCCTACGAGCAGTACTTC.

The rearrangement uses TRBV14 and TRBJ2-7, with 9 bases matching TRBD2. This CDR3 spans 15 amino acids. The germline V gene has CDR1 SGHDN and CDR2 FVKESK. The ends lost 0 bases at V and 3 bases at J; junction bases unmatched: 3. CDR3 protein: CASSQDLAGSYEQYF. For the CDR3, the DNA is TGTGCCAGCAGCCAAGATCTAGCGGGGAGCTACGAGCAGTACTTC.

This sequence joins TRBV20-1 and TRBJ2-5, with 10 bases fitting TRBD1. The ends lost 4 bases at V and 4 bases at J; junction bases unmatched: 3. The CDR3 loop spans 13 amino acids. Germline V CDR1 and CDR2: DFQATT, SNEGSKA (reference sequence). In DNA form, the CDR3 reads TGCAGTGCTACCGGGACAGGGGTAGAGACCCAGTACTTC. Its protein product is CSATGTGVETQYF.

The rearrangement joins TRBV28 to TRBJ2-7, with 9 bases that match TRBD1. The V and J ends lost 6 bases and 3 bases, in that order; junction bases with no gene match: 15. CDR1 is MDHEN and CDR2 is SYDVKM in the germline V gene. CDR3 length: 17 residues. CDR3 DNA: TGTGCCAGCAGAGGGGACCACCCGGGACAGGGCAACTACGAGCAGTACTTC. It specifies CASRGDHPGQGNYEQYF.

The chain carries TRBV6-1 and TRBJ2-5; 16 bases match TRBD2. Germline CDR1 MNHNS, CDR2 SASEGT. The CDR3 contains 18 residues. V lost 7 bases to trimming and J lost 11 bases; unmatched junction nucleotides: 19. CDR3 loop: CASTGTSGGANTYNEQYF. The CDR3 nucleotides are TGTGCCAGCACGGGGACTAGCGGGGGGGCGAATACCTACAATGAGCAGTACTTC.

This clonotype was seen a single time. The genes are TRBV25-1 and TRBJ1-2, with D perhaps TRBD1 (6 bases). In germline, CDR1 is MGHDK, CDR2 SYGVNS. The CDR3 runs to 14 residues. V was trimmed by 2 bases and J by 6 bases, leaving 13 bases between them. CDR3 amino acids: CASSETWGADGYTF. In DNA, the CDR3 is TGTGCCAGCAGTGAAACCTGGGGGGCTGATGGCTACACCTTC.

This clonotype has just a few counts. This rearrangement joins TRBV3-1 to TRBJ2-4; 9 bases line up with TRBD2. The CDR3 is 17 amino acids. V shed 1 base, J shed 4 bases, and the junction held 8 bases outside the gene matches. Germline V gives CDR1 LGHDT, CDR2 YNNKEL (reference sequence). In DNA, the CDR3 is TGTGCCAGCAGCCAAGGGGCGGCTAGCGGGGTTAAAAACATTCAGTACTTC. Protein sequence: CASSQGAASGVKNIQYF. Filled out from reference TRBV3-1 and TRBJ2-4, the complete variable domain reads DTAVSQTPKYLVTQMGNDKSIKCEQNLGHDTMYWYKQDSKKFLKIMFSYNNKELIINETVPNRFSPKSPDKAHLNLHINSLELGDSAVYFCASSQGAASGVKNIQYFGAGTRLSVL.

The chain couples TRBV5-1 to TRBJ1-1; D is possibly TRBD1 (5 bases). This CDR3 is built from 14 residues. Trimming took 0 bases from V and 8 from J, leaving 14 bases between them. Germline V gene lookup returns CDR1 SGHRS and CDR2 YFSETQ. CDR3 sequence (DNA): TGCGCCAGCAGCTTGGCCGGGGACCCCCGGGAAGCTTTCTTT. Protein sequence: CASSLAGDPREAFF.

This clonotype was observed a handful of times. The rearrangement uses TRBV28 and TRBJ2-1; D gene uncertain. Germline CDR1 MDHEN, CDR2 SYDVKM. Trimming left V 4 bases short and J 10 bases short, with 14 bases between. This CDR3 contains 13 residues. The CDR3 here is CASSYPAPPEQFF. The DNA for the CDR3 is TGTGCCAGCAGTTACCCGGCCCCCCCCGAGCAGTTCTTC.

The V call is TRBV11-2, the J call TRBJ2-1; D not resolved. Germline loops: CDR1 SGHAT, CDR2 FQNNGV. CDR3 size: 14 residues. With 2 bases removed from V and 8 bases from J, the gap between germline ends came to 13 bases. The CDR3 nucleotides read TGTGCCAGCAGCTTATTAAAAGGATACGATGAGCAGTTCTTC. Amino acids: CASSLLKGYDEQFF.

In its sample, this clonotype was seen many times. The V and J genes are TRBV12-3 or TRBV12-4 and TRBJ2-5, with D perhaps given as TRBD1 or TRBD2 (5 bases each). Trimming stripped 1 base from V and 1 base from J, with 10 bases between. CDR3 length: 15 residues. Here the CDR3 reads CASSLGRTLQETQYF. DNA of the CDR3: TGTGCCAGCAGTTTAGGGAGGACACTCCAAGAGACCCAGTACTTC.

This clonotype was counted at least ten times. V is TRBV12-3 or TRBV12-4 and J is TRBJ2-6; D ambiguous. This CDR3 has 15 amino acids. With 1 base removed from V and 1 base from J, the gap between germline ends came to 5 bases. The CDR3 spells CASSLVQSGANVLTF. The DNA for the CDR3 is TGTGCCAGCAGTTTAGTCCAGTCTGGGGCCAACGTCCTGACTTTC.

The chain uses TRBV13 and TRBJ2-1; a weak D match, TRBD2 (5 bases). Trimming shortened V by 5 bases and J by 0 bases, and 20 bases separated the two germline ends. Looked up from germline, CDR1 is PRHDT and CDR2 is FYEKMQ (reference sequence). The CDR3 is 18 residues long. The CDR3, as DNA: TGTGCCAGCAGCCGGCATGTTCGTCGAGGGCTCTCCTACAATGAGCAGTTCTTC. This translates into CASSRHVRRGLSYNEQFF.

The gene calls are TRBV5-1 and TRBJ2-5; D is unresolved. Trimming cost V 3 bases and J 1 base, with 10 bases left between them. CDR1 and CDR2 (germline): SGHRS, YFSETQ. This CDR3 comprises 14 residues. The CDR3 here is CASSYSLPQETQYF. CDR3 bases: TGCGCCAGCAGCTACTCACTACCCCAAGAGACCCAGTACTTC.

The chain joins TRBV6-2 or TRBV6-3 to TRBJ2-5; TRBD2 is a possible D gene (6 bases). Germline V gives CDR1 MNHEY, CDR2 SVGEGT. The CDR3 covers 16 residues. V lost 2 bases and J 1 base, leaving 14 bases between the germline ends. The CDR3 DNA reads TGTGCCAGCAGTTACGGGACTCGCCGAACCCAAGAGACCCAGTACTTC. Its protein is CASSYGTRRTQETQYF.

The chain is built from TRBV6-5 and TRBJ1-5; TRBD1 matches at 8 bases. With 8 bases clipped from V and 6 bases from J, the junction kept 6 bases outside the gene matches. The V gene's germline CDR1 is MNHEY and CDR2 SVGAGI. The CDR3 consists of 13 residues. DNA for the CDR3: TGTGCCAGCGCAACAGGGGGTGTTCAGCCCCAGCATTTT. It yields the protein CASATGGVQPQHF.

The V gene is TRBV5-1, the J gene TRBJ2-7; D not certain. The CDR3 runs to 14 residues. In germline, CDR1 is SGHRS, CDR2 YFSETQ. The V end lost 3 bases, the J end lost 3 bases, and 13 bases lay between the germline ends. The CDR3 bases are TGCGCCAGCAGCTCAAATCCAGGAGACTACGAGCAGTACTTC. It codes for CASSSNPGDYEQYF.

The rearrangement uses TRBV10-3 and TRBJ2-1, with 8 bases lining up with TRBD1. Unmatched junction bases numbered 5, after V lost 0 bases and J lost 4 bases. CDR1 is ENHRY and CDR2 is SYGVKD in the germline V gene. The CDR3 contains 16 residues. The CDR3 sequence is CAISESGQGAYNEQFF. The CDR3 coding sequence is TGTGCCATCAGTGAGTCGGGGCAGGGGGCTTACAATGAGCAGTTCTTC.

This chain connects TRBV10-3 to TRBJ2-3; 8 nucleotides line up with TRBD2. V shed 0 bases and J 4 bases; nucleotides not matched to a gene: 6. Germline V gene data show CDR1 as ENHRY and CDR2 as SYGVKD. This CDR3 contains 16 residues. The CDR3 here is CAISESGSGVSDTQYF. The CDR3 nucleotides are TGTGCCATCAGTGAGTCCGGTAGCGGGGTATCAGATACGCAGTATTTT.